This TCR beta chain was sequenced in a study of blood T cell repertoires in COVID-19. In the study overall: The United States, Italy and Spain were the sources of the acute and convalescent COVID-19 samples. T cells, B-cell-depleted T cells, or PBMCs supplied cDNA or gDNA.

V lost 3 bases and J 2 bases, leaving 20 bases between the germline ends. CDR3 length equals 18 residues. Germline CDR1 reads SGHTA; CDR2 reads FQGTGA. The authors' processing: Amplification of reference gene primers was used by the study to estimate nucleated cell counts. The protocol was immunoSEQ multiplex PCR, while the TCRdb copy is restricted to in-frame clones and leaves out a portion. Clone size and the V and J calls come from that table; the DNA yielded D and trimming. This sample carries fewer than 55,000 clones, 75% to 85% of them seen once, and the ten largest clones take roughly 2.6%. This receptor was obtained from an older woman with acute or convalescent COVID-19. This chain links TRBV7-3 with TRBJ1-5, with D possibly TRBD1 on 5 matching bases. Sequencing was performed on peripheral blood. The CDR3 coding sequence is TGTGCCAGCAGCTTTGATAGGGTTGGTGGAGGGGGCAATCAGCCCCAGCATTTT. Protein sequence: CASSFDRVGGGGNQPQHF.